The 17 T cell receptor beta chains given below trace back to one sample, sequenced in a study of CXCR3-negative and CXCR3-positive naive CD8 T cells. The authors made the TRB cDNA libraries by 5' RACE using UMI labels. For each CDR3 protein, TCRdb gives one entry from its re-call of the 5' RACE reads, without DNA. The sample includes about 130,000 distinct CDR3 sequences. The sequencing input was naive CXCR3- CD8+ T cells from blood. The subset was: CD45RO-CCR7+CD27+CD95- naive CD8+ T cells lacking CXCR3 (TNR3-). These receptors all stem from a human donor in good health. Some clones in this sample may be carry-over from other donors' samples.

The rearrangement uses TRBV7-9 and TRBJ2-5; TCRdb calls TRBD1, which cannot be checked without DNA. From germline, CDR1 is SEHNR and CDR2 FQNEAQ (reference sequence). The CDR3 has 14 amino acids. CDR3 protein: CATNDEGHGETQYF. Together with reference TRBV7-9 and TRBJ2-5, the CDR3 gives the full variable domain: DTGVSQNPRHKITKRGQNVTFRCDPISEHNRLYWYRQTLGQGPEFLTYFQNEAQLEKSRLLSDRFSAERPKGSFSTLEIQRTEQGDSAMYLCATNDEGHGETQYFGPGTRLLVL.

This chain joins TRBV15 and TRBJ1-2; the D call of TRBD1 rests on TCRdb alone, since no DNA is present to check it. This CDR3 has 12 residues. The germline gives CDR1 LNHNV, CDR2 YYDKDF (reference sequence). The chain's CDR3 is CATSRGGGGYTF.

V gene TRBV12-3 or TRBV12-4 combines with J gene TRBJ2-1. This CDR3 contains 11 residues. The chain's CDR3 is CASSSALEQFF.

This sequence joins TRBV20-1 and TRBJ1-2; TCRdb picks TRBD1, but there is no DNA to check that call. The CDR3 has 14 residues. Looked up from germline, CDR1 is DFQATT and CDR2 is SNEGSKA (reference sequence). The CDR3 reads CSADPREANYGYTF.

The chain is built from TRBV28 and TRBJ2-7. Germline V gene data show CDR1 as MDHEN and CDR2 as SYDVKM. This CDR3 region has 11 residues. The CDR3 is CASAGSYEQYF.

The J gene is TRBJ1-2, the V gene TRBV29-1; with no DNA, the TCRdb D assignment of TRBD1 cannot be verified. The V gene's germline CDR1 is SQVTM and CDR2 ANQGSEA. This CDR3 is 13 amino acids long. The CDR3: CSADRGINYGYTF.

This chain connects TRBV27 to TRBJ1-6. Germline CDR1 reads MNHEY; CDR2 reads SMNVEV (reference sequence). CDR3 length: 12 amino acids. CDR3 sequence: CASSFGGSPLHF.

The V call is TRBV19, the J call TRBJ1-4. CDR1 and CDR2 (germline): LNHDA, SQIVND (reference sequence). The CDR3 consists of 13 residues. The CDR3 region is CASSLAGLEKLFF.

V usage is TRBV29-1 and J usage is TRBJ2-7; there is no DNA to check the TCRdb D call of TRBD1. Germline CDR1 is SQVTM and CDR2 is ANQGSEA. The CDR3 is 15 amino acids. The CDR3 loop is CSVYKPGGMPYEQYF.

The rearrangement links TRBV20-1 to TRBJ2-1; absent DNA, TCRdb's TRBD2 call cannot be checked. This CDR3 is 13 amino acids long. The germline CDR1 and CDR2 sequences are DFQATT and SNEGSKA (reference sequence). The CDR3: CSARGLGYNEQFF.

The chain employs TRBV7-3 and TRBJ2-7; with no DNA, the TCRdb D assignment of TRBD2 cannot be verified. CDR1 SGHTA and CDR2 FQGTGA come from the germline V gene. This CDR3 comprises 13 residues. CDR3 in amino acids: CASSLLEGSEQYF.

The rearrangement uses TRBV10-1 and TRBJ2-1. CDR3 length: 15 residues. Germline lookup yields CDR1 WNHNN and CDR2 SYGVQD (reference sequence). The chain's CDR3 is CASSETGGSYNEQFF.

The rearrangement uses TRBV19 and TRBJ2-1; TCRdb calls TRBD2, which cannot be checked without DNA. Germline loops: CDR1 LNHDA, CDR2 SQIVND (reference sequence). The CDR3 totals 15 residues. CDR3 residues: CASLGTSGSEGEQFF.

The chain carries TRBV27 and TRBJ2-2; TCRdb proposes TRBD2, but this gene call is untestable without DNA. Germline V lookup: CDR1 MNHEY, CDR2 SMNVEV (reference sequence). The CDR3 is 14 residues long. CDR3 sequence reads: CATLAGANTGELFF.

This sequence joins TRBV7-9 and TRBJ2-7; the TCRdb D gene call, TRBD2, has no DNA to confirm it. CDR1 is SEHNR, CDR2 FQNEAQ, per germline (reference sequence). CDR3 length: 15 residues. CDR3 residues: CASSHLAGEAYEQYF.

CDR3: CSARDPGGRSYEQYF. The J gene is TRBJ2-7, the V gene TRBV20-1; TCRdb designates TRBD2, a call that cannot be tested without DNA. The CDR3 has 15 residues. In germline, CDR1 is DFQATT, CDR2 SNEGSKA (reference sequence).

The V gene is TRBV28, the J gene TRBJ1-2. This CDR3 has 13 residues. Germline lookup yields CDR1 MDHEN and CDR2 SYDVKM. CDR3 sequence: CASSLQGLKGYTF.